Each of the 9 T cell receptor beta chains below was sequenced from the same sample in a study of blood T cell repertoires in COVID-19 (dated by TCRdb to about 2020). Receptors were amplified or captured by the immunoSEQ multiplex PCR assay. TCRdb limited this immuneACCESS table to in-frame rearrangements with V and J called. A share of clones is missing; checked studies link under half to unresolved V genes, and the rest is unexplained. For this sample there are more than 110,000 clones; approximately 84% appear just once. Jointly, the top ten make up under 5% of the sample. Sequencing was performed on peripheral blood. These receptors originate from a woman between 55 and 75 years old with acute or convalescent COVID-19.

This sequence joins TRBV6-5 and TRBJ1-1; 11 bases are shared with TRBD1. The CDR3 extends over 13 amino acids. J was trimmed by 11 bases and V by 6 bases; bases with no gene match: 8. Germline CDR1 and CDR2: MNHEY and SVGAGI. The DNA of the CDR3 is TGTGCCAGCAGCCGGGGACAGGGGGGTTTGGCTTTCTTT. This sequence encodes CASSRGQGGLAFF.

V and J are TRBV7-9 and TRBJ1-2; D is possibly TRBD1 (5 bases). The germline V gene encodes CDR1 SEHNR and CDR2 FQNEAQ (reference sequence). Trimming pared 3 bases from V and 7 bases from J, leaving 21 bases between. The CDR3 sequence is 16 residues long. The CDR3 DNA is TGTGCCAGCAGCTTGGATTTGGGGCAGGGACTCGGTGGCTACACCTTC. Protein sequence: CASSLDLGQGLGGYTF.

This clone has only a few counts. The V gene is TRBV6-2 or TRBV6-3, the J gene TRBJ2-3; tentative D call: TRBD1 (6 bases). This CDR3 is built from 16 residues. CDR1 is MNHEY, CDR2 SVGEGT, per germline. V lost 1 base and J lost 5, with 16 bases in between. The CDR3 is CASSYLSQGLEDTQYF. CDR3 nucleotides: TGTGCCAGCAGTTACTTGTCACAGGGCTTGGAAGATACGCAGTATTTT.

This clone was picked up a small number of times. CDR3 bases: TGCGCCAGCAGCTTCTCCGGGGTGATAAATTCACCCCTCCACTTT. This codes for CASSFSGVINSPLHF. V gene TRBV4-3 combines with J gene TRBJ1-6, with D unresolved. Looked up from germline, CDR1 is LGHNA and CDR2 is YSLEER. This CDR3 has 15 residues. With 5 bases removed from V and 7 bases from J, the gap between germline ends came to 15 bases.

The J gene is TRBJ1-1, the V gene TRBV6-5; D is undetermined. CDR1 and CDR2 from the germline V gene are MNHEY and SVGAGI. V was cut by 0 bases and J by 1 base, with 9 bases left in between. This CDR3 region has 15 residues. This CDR3 is CASSYSITGNTEAFF. CDR3 nucleotides: TGTGCCAGCAGTTACTCGATAACGGGGAACACTGAAGCTTTCTTT.

This chain links TRBV7-9 with TRBJ1-1; D call uncertain. V lost 4 bases to trimming and J lost 3 bases, with 3 bases between them. Germline-derived CDR1 and CDR2 are SEHNR and FQNEAQ (reference sequence). The CDR3 runs to 11 residues. DNA for the CDR3: TGTGCCAGCAGCTCCGACACTGAAGCTTTCTTT. Its protein is CASSSDTEAFF. The whole variable domain, remainder taken from reference TRBV7-9 and TRBJ1-1, is DTGVSQNPRHKITKRGQNVTFRCDPISEHNRLYWYRQTLGQGPEFLTYFQNEAQLEKSRLLSDRFSAERPKGSFSTLEIQRTEQGDSAMYLCASSSDTEAFFGQGTRLTVV.

The rearrangement joins TRBV27 to TRBJ2-3; 7 bases match TRBD1. CDR3 length equals 13 residues. V lost 7 bases and J lost 1; bases outside the gene matches: 2. Germline V gives CDR1 MNHEY, CDR2 SMNVEV (reference sequence). The CDR3 DNA reads as TGTGCCAGCACCGACAGGGGCACAGATACGCAGTATTTT. Translated, it gives CASTDRGTDTQYF.

For the CDR3, the DNA is TGTGCCAGCAGCAATACAGGGGGAAGCAATCAGCCCCAGCATTTT. Its translation: CASSNTGGSNQPQHF. This chain joins TRBV5-6 and TRBJ1-5; 8 bases map to TRBD1. Trimming at V came to 4 bases and at J to 1 base, leaving 4 bases not matched to a gene. The CDR3 length is 15 residues. Germline assignment: CDR1 SGHDT and CDR2 YYEEEE. Supplemented by reference TRBV5-6 and TRBJ1-5, the full variable domain reads DAGVTQSPTHLIKTRGQQVTLRCSPKSGHDTVSWYQQALGQGPQFIFQYYEEEERQRGNFPDRFSGHQFPNYSSELNVNALLLGDSALYLCASSNTGGSNQPQHFGDGTRLSIL.

The chain is built from TRBV5-1 and TRBJ2-7; weak D call: TRBD2 (5 bases). V was pared by 4 bases and J by 1 base, with 18 bases between. Germline-derived CDR1 and CDR2 are SGHRS and YFSETQ. The CDR3 runs to 16 residues. Here the CDR3 reads CASSLQSSGPSYEQYF. In nucleotides, the CDR3 is TGCGCCAGCAGCCTACAGTCCAGCGGACCTTCCTACGAGCAGTACTTC.